This TCR beta chain was sequenced for a study of CXCR3-negative and CXCR3-positive naive CD8 T cells. Preparation of TRB cDNA libraries relied on 5' RACE carrying UMI labels. From the 5' RACE reads, TCRdb lists one entry per CDR3 protein and no DNA. Here the sample table reports about 38,000 distinct CDR3 sequences. Germline lookup yields CDR1 SGHTA and CDR2 FQGNSA. The CDR3 spans 17 residues. Sequencing used memory CD8+ T cells from blood. The V call is TRBV7-2, the J call TRBJ2-5; TCRdb's D call of TRBD1 is untestable without DNA. The receptor's source is a human donor in good health. Some clones in this sample may be carry-over from other donors' samples. The CDR3 sequence is CASSLADLRDYQETQYF.